This T cell receptor beta chain was documented in a study of shared clonotypes between healthy human individuals. The CDR3 runs to 12 residues. Germline V lookup: CDR1 MDHEN, CDR2 SYDVKM. The V end lost 2 bases, the J end lost 4 bases, and 5 bases lay between the germline ends. This clone was counted a few times. Other nucleotide sequences in the sample specify the same CDR3. Profiling relied on immunoSEQ multiplex PCR, and the TCRdb table lists in-frame clones only, not all of them. The sample holds about 2.4 million clones, approximately 93% seen once. This chain connects TRBV28 to TRBJ1-2; tentative D call: TRBD1 (5 bases). The clonotype originates from a man aged 18-30 years in good health. Some clones in this sample may be carry-over from other donors' samples. Sample: naive CD4+ T cells from PBMCs. Subset defined: CD45RA+ positively selected. The CDR3 DNA follows: TGTGCCAGCAGTTTACAGGGCTATGGCTACACCTTC. As protein: CASSLQGYGYTF.